The present entry profiles one T cell receptor beta chain with its context. The antigen is not known. This record belongs to a study of blood T cells in healthy people across ages. Regarding the study as a whole: The unknown donor CMV status may have confounded expanded clonotype changes. Both naive CD4+ cell counts and diversity were greater in long-lived donors than in aged donors.

This CDR3 contains 15 residues. Germline CDR1 MNHEY, CDR2 SVGAGI. The V and J ends lost 1 base and 2 bases respectively, with 9 bases between them. A second PCR, run for about 7 to 11 cycles, used a sample-barcoded 5' primer plus a J-beta primer mix. TCRdb fed the 5' RACE reads into MiXCR, producing one record per CDR3 protein. The sample carries 980,000 or so distinct CDR3 sequences, around 48% recorded once. The chain couples TRBV6-5 to TRBJ2-1; possibly TRBD1 or TRBD2 for D (5 bases each). Sequenced input: blood. The source of this sequence is a man younger than 45 in good health. CDR3 region: CASSYYRGPYNEQFF. CDR3 coding DNA: TGTGCCAGCAGTTACTATAGGGGACCCTACAATGAGCAGTTCTTC.